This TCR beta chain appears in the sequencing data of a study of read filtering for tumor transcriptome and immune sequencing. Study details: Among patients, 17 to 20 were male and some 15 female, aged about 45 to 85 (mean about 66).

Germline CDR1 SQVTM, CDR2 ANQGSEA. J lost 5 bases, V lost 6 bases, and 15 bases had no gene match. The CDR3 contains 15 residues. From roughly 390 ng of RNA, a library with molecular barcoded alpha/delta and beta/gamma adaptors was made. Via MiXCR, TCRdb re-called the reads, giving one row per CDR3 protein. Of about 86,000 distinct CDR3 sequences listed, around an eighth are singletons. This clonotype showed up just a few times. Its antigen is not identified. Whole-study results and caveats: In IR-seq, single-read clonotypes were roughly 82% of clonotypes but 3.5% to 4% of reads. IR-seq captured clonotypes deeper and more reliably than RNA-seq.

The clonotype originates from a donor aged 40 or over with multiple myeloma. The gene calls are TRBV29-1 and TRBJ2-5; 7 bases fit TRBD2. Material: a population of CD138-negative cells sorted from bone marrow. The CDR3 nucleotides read TGCAGCGTGGCCTGGGGCTCAGCGCGGGGGGAGACCCAGTACTTC. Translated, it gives CSVAWGSARGETQYF.